These 22 T cell receptor beta chains were sequenced from one sample in a study of glioma-infiltrating T cells. TCR alpha and beta CDR3 regions were amplified from RNA using iRepertoire nested multiplex PCR. TCRdb reanalysed the multiplex PCR reads using MiXCR and keeps one entry per CDR3 protein. The data contain about 99,000 distinct CDR3 sequences, about 30% of them singletons. The sequenced sample consisted of glioma tissue, nonneoplastic brain tissue, or PBMCs (not recorded which). These receptor sequences come from a human donor with low-grade glioma or glioblastoma, undergoing nonglioma brain surgery, or in good health (not recorded which).

This clonotype has a count of ten or more. This chain links TRBV12-3 or TRBV12-4 with TRBJ1-1; tentatively, D is TRBD1 (6 bases). The germline V and J ends were trimmed by 6 bases and 6 bases, with 20 bases remaining between them. The CDR3 totals 15 residues. The CDR3 protein is CASSQWGGEKAEAFF. CDR3 in DNA: TGTGCCAGCAGCCAGTGGGGGGGCGAGAAGGCTGAAGCTTTCTTT.

This clonotype was counted between two and nine times. The gene calls are TRBV2 and TRBJ1-6; 7 bases are a match to TRBD1. From germline, CDR1 is SNHLY and CDR2 FYNNEI. This CDR3 has 16 amino acids. The ends lost 3 bases at V and 8 bases at J; junction bases unmatched: 10. In DNA form, the CDR3 reads TGTGCCAGCAGTGATCCCCAGACAGGGCTGGATTCACCCCTCCACTTT. It yields the protein CASSDPQTGLDSPLHF.

V gene TRBV9 combines with J gene TRBJ2-3; 12 bases match TRBD2. The CDR3 is 16 amino acids. Germline V lookup: CDR1 SGDLS, CDR2 YYNGEE. V was clipped by 3 bases and J by 4 bases; unmatched bases: 6. The chain's CDR3 is CASSAGTSGRPDTQYF. The CDR3 coding sequence is TGTGCCAGCAGCGCCGGGACTAGCGGGCGGCCAGATACGCAGTATTTT. The full variable domain, completed using reference TRBV9 and TRBJ2-3, is DSGVTQTPKHLITATGQRVTLRCSPRSGDLSVYWYQQSLDQGLQFLIQYYNGEERAKGNILERFSAQQFPDLHSELNLSSLELGDSALYFCASSAGTSGRPDTQYFGPGTRLTVL.

For this clonotype: This could be a read error, since a much larger clone is one nucleotide away. The V and J genes are TRBV5-5 and TRBJ1-2; D is perhaps TRBD1 (5 bases). The CDR3 spans 12 residues. Germline values: CDR1 SGHKS, CDR2 YYEKEE (reference sequence). The CDR3: CASSLIQAGYAF. The CDR3 coding sequence is TGTGCCAGCAGCTTGATACAGGCTGGCTACGCCTTC. Looking up the rest from reference TRBV5-5 and TRBJ1-2 gives the full variable domain: DAGVTQSPTHLIKTRGQQVTLRCSPISGHKSVSWYQQVLGQGPQFIFQYYEKEERGRGNFPDRFSARQFPNYSSELNVNALLLGDSALYLCASSLIQAGYAFGSGTRLTVV.

As concerns this clonotype: The junction does not match germline at one end; this may be a read error. The V and J genes are TRBV5-6 and TRBJ2-7; TRBD1 matches 9 bases. Germline V gene sequence: CDR1 SGHDT, CDR2 YYEEEE. The CDR3 has 13 amino acids. Here the CDR3 reads CASILWTGDEQYF. CDR3 nucleotides: TGTGCCAGCATCTTGTGGACAGGGGACGAGCAGTACTTC. The full variable domain, completed using reference TRBV5-6 and TRBJ2-7, is DAGVTQSPTHLIKTRGQQVTLRCSPKSGHDTVSWYQQALGQGPQFIFQYYEEEERQRGNFPDRFSGHQFPNYSSELNVNALLLGDSALYLCASILWTGDEQYFGPGTRLTVT.

Concerning this clonotype: The germline gene is not matched at one end of the junction; a read error may be the cause. The chain recombines TRBV28 with TRBJ1-5; 7 bases align to TRBD1. The CDR3 spans 13 residues. The V gene's germline CDR1 is MDHEN and CDR2 SYDVKM. Here the CDR3 reads CASSRDSNQPEHF. CDR3 bases: TGTGCCAGCAGTCGGGACAGCAATCAGCCCGAGCATTTT.

On this clonotype itself: This may stem from a read error, because a much larger clone lies one nucleotide away. The chain uses TRBV15 and TRBJ1-1, with D possibly matching TRBD1 (5 bases). The CDR3 runs 15 residues. V lost 6 bases and J 1 base, leaving 15 bases between the germline ends. Germline V gene sequence: CDR1 LNHNV, CDR2 YYDKDF (reference sequence). The CDR3: CATRGQGLGNTEAFF. In DNA, the CDR3 is TGTGCCACCAGAGGCCAGGGACTAGGGAACACTGAAGCTTTCTTT. Complete variable domain (other parts from reference TRBV15 and TRBJ1-1): DAMVIQNPRYQVTQFGKPVTLSCSQTLNHNVMYWYQQKSSQAPKLLFHYYDKDFNNEADTPDNFQSRRPNTSFCFLDIRSPGLGDTAMYLCATRGQGLGNTEAFFGQGTRLTVV.

V usage is TRBV28 and J usage is TRBJ2-1, with TRBD2 matching over 11 bases. Germline CDR1 MDHEN, CDR2 SYDVKM. CDR3 length equals 13 residues. V shed 4 bases, J shed 10 bases, and the junction held 3 bases outside the gene matches. For the CDR3, the DNA is TGTGCCAGCAGTTACTCTAGCGGGGGGGAGCAGTTCTTC. Encoded protein: CASSYSSGGEQFF.

Note on this clonotype: A much larger clone is a single base away; this may be a read error. This chain joins TRBV29-1 and TRBJ2-7; D unresolved. CDR1 is SQVTM and CDR2 is ANQGSEA in the germline V gene. There are 13 residues in the CDR3. Trimming shortened V by 3 bases and J by 9 bases, and 18 bases separated the two germline ends. For the CDR3, the DNA is TGCAGCGTTGATCCAGGACGAGAACCCGCGCAGTACTTC. Its protein product is CSVDPGREPAQYF.

This clonotype was detected only a few times. The CDR3 DNA is TGTGCCAGCACCTCACACGACCCGGGGGTGGTGAACACTGAAGCTTTCTTT. Its protein is CASTSHDPGVVNTEAFF. The genes are TRBV12-3 or TRBV12-4 and TRBJ1-1; D might be TRBD1 (5 bases). The CDR3 runs 17 residues. Trimming left V 7 bases short and J 0 bases short, with 21 bases between.

For this clonotype: One junction end disagrees with the germline gene, perhaps due to a read error. The rearrangement uses TRBV12-3 or TRBV12-4 and TRBJ2-3; D is unresolved. CDR3 size: 12 residues. The CDR3 DNA is TGTACCAGCAGTCGTGGCACAGATACGCAGTATTTT. Its protein product is CTSSRGTDTQYF.

Concerning this clonotype: A much larger clone differs by one base, so this may be a read error. V and J are TRBV28 and TRBJ1-1, with D possibly matching TRBD1 (5 bases). This CDR3 region has 15 residues. Germline CDR1 is MDHEN and CDR2 is SYDVKM. CDR3 bases: TGTGCCAGCAGTGACCCAGGGTTCGGTGGGACTGGAGCTTTCTTT. Translation: CASSDPGFGGTGAFF.

At least ten counts were recorded for this clonotype. J is TRBJ2-3 and V is TRBV27; TRBD2 agrees at 7 bases. In germline, CDR1 is MNHEY, CDR2 SMNVEV (reference sequence). V shed 7 bases, J shed 0 bases, and the junction held 7 bases outside the gene matches. The CDR3 consists of 15 residues. The CDR3 loop reads CASTPGGTSTDTQYF. CDR3 in DNA: TGTGCCAGCACCCCGGGGGGAACTAGCACAGATACGCAGTATTTT.

This rearrangement joins TRBV7-8 to TRBJ2-7, with 9 bases that match TRBD2. Looked up from germline, CDR1 is SGHVS and CDR2 is FQNEAQ. V was pared by 7 bases and J by 12 bases, with 16 bases of the junction left unmatched. The CDR3 runs to 14 residues. The CDR3: CASTWERGARTLYF. The CDR3, as DNA: TGTGCCAGCACCTGGGAGCGGGGGGCCAGGACGTTGTACTTC.

V is TRBV7-2 and J is TRBJ2-7; TRBD1 matches 9 bases. With V trimmed by 5 bases and J by 4 bases, 9 bases remained unmatched. Germline V CDR1 and CDR2: SGHTA, FQGNSA. This CDR3 contains 15 residues. The CDR3 DNA reads as TGTGCCAGCAGCCAAACCGGGACAGGGTTATACGAGCAGTACTTC. Amino acids: CASSQTGTGLYEQYF.

In this sample, this clonotype turned up a few times. The V call is TRBV19, the J call TRBJ1-2, with 7 bases that match TRBD1. The germline V gene has CDR1 LNHDA and CDR2 SQIVND (reference sequence). The V gene end was trimmed by 4 bases and the J gene end by 6 bases; junction bases not matched to a gene: 8. There are 14 residues in the CDR3. CDR3 sequence (DNA): TGTGCCAGTAGTACTGGAACAGGGGTGAATGGCTACACCTTC. Translation gives CASSTGTGVNGYTF.

This clonotype appeared many times. This chain uses TRBV20-1 with TRBJ2-7, with D perhaps matching TRBD1 or TRBD2 (6 bases each). CDR1 DFQATT and CDR2 SNEGSKA come from the germline V gene (reference sequence). This CDR3 region has 16 residues. The germline V and J ends were trimmed by 6 bases and 0 bases, with 21 bases remaining between them. The CDR3 reads CSAEPPGATPSYEQYF. The CDR3 nucleotides are TGCAGTGCCGAGCCACCGGGGGCTACTCCCTCCTACGAGCAGTACTTC.

This clonotype was seen many times. This chain joins TRBV7-6 and TRBJ1-5, with 8 nucleotides matching TRBD1. V dropped 0 bases and J dropped 2; count of bases not matched to a gene: 0. Germline CDR1 is SGHVS and CDR2 is FNYEAQ. This CDR3 comprises 15 residues. The CDR3 sequence is CASSLAGQGNQPQHF. CDR3 nucleotides: TGTGCCAGCAGCTTAGCGGGACAGGGCAATCAGCCCCAGCATTTT.

This clonotype was seen many times. Mismatch with germline at one junction end may stem from a read error. V usage is TRBV27 and J usage is TRBJ2-2; D might be TRBD1 (7 bases). CDR1 MNHEY and CDR2 SMNVEV come from the germline V gene (reference sequence). The CDR3 is 12 amino acids. CDR3 in amino acids: CSAGGYTGELFF. As DNA, the CDR3 is TGCTCCGCAGGGGGGTACACCGGGGAGCTGTTTTTT.

This clonotype appeared many times. The gene calls are TRBV7-9 and TRBJ2-3; 7 positions match TRBD2. This CDR3 comprises 15 residues. J lost 2 bases, V lost 5 bases, and 7 bases had no gene match. CDR1 and CDR2 from the germline V gene are SEHNR and FQNEAQ (reference sequence). CDR3 amino acids: CASSPRLAATDTQYF. DNA of the CDR3: TGTGCCAGCAGCCCGAGACTAGCAGCCACAGATACGCAGTATTTT.

There are many counts of this clonotype. The chain uses TRBV5-4 and TRBJ2-3; D unresolved. Germline V gene lookup returns CDR1 SGHNT and CDR2 YYREEE (reference sequence). This CDR3 is 12 amino acids long. Trimming cost V 1 base and J 2 bases, with 2 bases left between them. For the CDR3, the DNA is TGTGCCAGCAGCTTGAACACAGATACGCAGTATTTT. Protein: CASSLNTDTQYF.

Ten or more counts support this clonotype. The chain links TRBV5-4 to TRBJ2-7; D is uncertain. CDR3 size: 13 residues. V lost 0 bases to trimming and J lost 6 bases, with 10 bases between them. The germline CDR1 and CDR2 sequences are SGHNT and YYREEE (reference sequence). DNA for the CDR3: TGTGCCAGCAGCTTGGAGGAGACGGGCGAGCAGTACTTC. Translating it yields CASSLEETGEQYF.